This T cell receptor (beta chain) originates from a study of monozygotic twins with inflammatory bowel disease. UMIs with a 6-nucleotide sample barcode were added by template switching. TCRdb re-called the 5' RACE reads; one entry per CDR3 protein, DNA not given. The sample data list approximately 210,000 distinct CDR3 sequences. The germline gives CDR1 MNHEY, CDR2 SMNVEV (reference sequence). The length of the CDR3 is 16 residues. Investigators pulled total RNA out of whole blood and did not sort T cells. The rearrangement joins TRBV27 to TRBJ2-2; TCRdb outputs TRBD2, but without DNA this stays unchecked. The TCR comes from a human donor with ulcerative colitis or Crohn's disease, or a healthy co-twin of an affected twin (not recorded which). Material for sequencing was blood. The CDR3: CASSSRIAGRAGELFF.